These 13 T cell receptor beta chains were sequenced from one sample in a study of blood T cell repertoires in COVID-19. This table comes from immunoSEQ multiplex PCR, and its TCRdb copy is limited to in-frame clones, with some not included. The repertoire consists of about 260,000 clones, with around nine tenths occurring once and the leading ten covering about 11%. The material sequenced was peripheral blood. The receptors shown here come from a woman in her 30s with COVID-19, enrolled during active disease.

This clone was recorded a few times. This chain uses TRBV7-2 with TRBJ1-3; no clear D. Trimming stripped 6 bases from V and 0 bases from J, with 3 bases between. The CDR3 totals 12 residues. CDR1 is SGHTA, CDR2 FQGNSA, per germline. For the CDR3, the DNA is TGTGCCAGCAGGGCCTCTGGAAACACCATATATTTT. Translation gives CASRASGNTIYF.

The rearrangement links TRBV28 to TRBJ1-6; 7 bases are a match to TRBD1. The CDR3 is 14 residues long. Germline V gene data show CDR1 as MDHEN and CDR2 as SYDVKM. The V gene end was trimmed by 7 bases and the J gene end by 4 bases; junction bases not matched to a gene: 4. DNA for the CDR3: TGTGCCAGCAACAGGGGCCAATATAATTCACCCCTCCACTTT. Its protein product is CASNRGQYNSPLHF. Full variable domain (rest looked up from reference TRBV28 and TRBJ1-6): DVKVTQSSRYLVKRTGEKVFLECVQDMDHENMFWYRQDPGLGLRLIYFSYDVKMKEKGDIPEGYSVSREKKERFSLILESASTNQTSMYLCASNRGQYNSPLHFGNGTRLTVT.

The chain employs TRBV5-4 and TRBJ1-1; 9 bases agree with TRBD1. CDR1 and CDR2 (germline): SGHNT, YYREEE (reference sequence). Germline trimming cut 4 bases from V and 11 bases from J; bases unmatched to any gene: 9. The CDR3 loop spans 13 amino acids. CDR3 protein: CASSQWTGEVAFF. The CDR3 nucleotides are TGTGCCAGCAGCCAATGGACAGGGGAGGTGGCTTTCTTT. The variable domain in full, with the rest retrieved from reference TRBV5-4 and TRBJ1-1, is ETGVTQSPTHLIKTRGQQVTLRCSSQSGHNTVSWYQQALGQGPQFIFQYYREEENGRGNFPPRFSGLQFPNYSSELNVNALELDDSALYLCASSQWTGEVAFFGQGTRLTVV.

This clone was detected a few times. The CDR3 sequence is CSVEEWGQGTEQYF. CDR3 in DNA: TGCAGCGTTGAAGAGTGGGGACAGGGAACCGAGCAGTACTTC. V is TRBV29-1 and J is TRBJ2-7; 9 bases line up with TRBD1. V lost 0 bases, J lost 6 bases, and 6 bases stayed unmatched. The CDR3 runs to 14 residues. From germline, CDR1 is SQVTM and CDR2 ANQGSEA.

The chain employs TRBV19 and TRBJ2-2, with TRBD2 identical over 11 bases. The CDR3 contains 17 residues. The germline gives CDR1 LNHDA, CDR2 SQIVND (reference sequence). J lost 4 bases, V lost 0 bases, and 4 bases had no gene match. The CDR3 loop is CASSIEPLAGVTGELFF. DNA for the CDR3: TGTGCCAGTAGTATAGAGCCACTAGCGGGAGTCACCGGGGAGCTGTTTTTT.

J is TRBJ2-7 and V is TRBV5-6; 9 bases map to TRBD1. The V gene's germline CDR1 is SGHDT and CDR2 YYEEEE. V lost 4 bases, J lost 8 bases, and 10 bases stayed unmatched. This CDR3 has 14 amino acids. CDR3 in DNA: TGTGCCAGCAGCCCTATAGGACAGGGGAACCAGCAGTACTTC. This sequence encodes CASSPIGQGNQQYF.

This clone was picked up a small number of times. This sequence joins TRBV18 and TRBJ2-2; D is unclear. From germline, CDR1 is KGHSH and CDR2 LQKENI. V dropped 1 base and J dropped 1 base, with 4 bases sitting between them. This CDR3 has 14 residues. This CDR3 is CASSPQQNTGELFF. The CDR3 DNA sequence: TGTGCCAGCTCACCACAGCAGAACACCGGGGAGCTGTTTTTT.

V gene TRBV28 combines with J gene TRBJ2-5, with TRBD2 matching over 10 bases. The germline V gene has CDR1 MDHEN and CDR2 SYDVKM. V gave up 4 bases and J gave up 5 bases; unmatched junction bases: 10. This CDR3 is built from 16 residues. CDR3 loop: CASSSASGSLRETQYF. CDR3 sequence (DNA): TGTGCCAGCAGTTCGGCTAGCGGGAGTCTCCGGGAGACCCAGTACTTC.

The rearrangement joins TRBV4-1 to TRBJ2-2; TRBD2 matches 7 bases. The CDR3 runs to 14 residues. V dropped 4 bases and J dropped 3; count of bases not matched to a gene: 2. Germline CDR1 is MGHRA and CDR2 is YSYEKL. The CDR3 DNA reads as TGCGCCAGCAGCCGGACTAGGGACACCGGGGAGCTGTTTTTT. Its protein product is CASSRTRDTGELFF.

Note on this clone: Because the CDR3's place on the DNA is in doubt, the DNA is left out and the CDR3 is given as listed by TCRdb. The CDR3 sequence is CASILDRGSNQPQHF. V usage is TRBV6-5 and J usage is TRBJ1-5; no check of the table's D call, TRBD1, against the DNA was made. The CDR3 comprises 15 residues, both ends counted. Germline V gives CDR1 MNHEY, CDR2 SVGAGI.

The chain is built from TRBV5-1 and TRBJ1-2, with TRBD1 matching 10 bases. J was trimmed by 5 bases and V by 2 bases; bases with no gene match: 3. The CDR3 contains 14 residues. Germline-derived CDR1 and CDR2 are SGHRS and YFSETQ. CDR3 in amino acids: CASSLRDRGYGYTF. The DNA of the CDR3 is TGCGCCAGCAGCTTACGGGACAGGGGATATGGCTACACCTTC.

The J gene is TRBJ1-2, the V gene TRBV11-2; TRBD1 matches 7 bases. From germline, CDR1 is SGHAT and CDR2 FQNNGV. The CDR3 is 16 amino acids. V lost 8 bases and J lost 2; bases outside the gene matches: 14. Written as DNA, the CDR3 is TGTGCCAGCTCTCGATTGAAAGGGACAGAGAACTATGGCTACACCTTC. This sequence encodes CASSRLKGTENYGYTF. The full variable domain, with the rest looked up from reference TRBV11-2 and TRBJ1-2, is EAGVAQSPRYKIIEKRQSVAFWCNPISGHATLYWYQQILGQGPKLLIQFQNNGVVDDSQLPKDRFSAERLKGVDSTLKIQPAKLEDSAVYLCASSRLKGTENYGYTFGSGTRLTVV.

This clone has a single count. The rearrangement uses TRBV6-2 or TRBV6-3 and TRBJ2-1; 7 bases are a match to TRBD2. J was trimmed by 0 bases and V by 6 bases; bases with no gene match: 11. The CDR3 is 17 amino acids. Germline lookup yields CDR1 MNHEY and CDR2 SVGEGT. CDR3 sequence: CASSPRDYASSYNEQFF. CDR3 coding DNA: TGTGCCAGCAGCCCTCGGGACTATGCTTCCTCCTACAATGAGCAGTTCTTC.